The 6 T cell receptor beta chains in this list originate from one sample, sequenced in a study of OX40 agonist ivuxolimab in advanced cancers. This table comes from immunoSEQ multiplex PCR, and its TCRdb copy is limited to in-frame clones, with some not included. The sample holds around 58,000 clones, 90% to 95% seen once. Sequences were derived from CD4+ or CD8+ T cells sorted from blood, sampled in a trial of the OX40 agonist ivuxolimab. These receptors came from an adult with an advanced solid tumor such as melanoma, head and neck, liver or kidney cancer.

This sequence joins TRBV6-5 and TRBJ2-1; D possibly corresponds to TRBD2 (5 bases). Trimming shortened V by 2 bases and J by 0 bases, and 11 bases separated the two germline ends. Germline V CDR1 and CDR2: MNHEY, SVGAGI. CDR3 length: 16 amino acids. DNA of the CDR3: TGTGCCAGCAGTTACGAGGGCCGCAGCTCCTACAATGAGCAGTTCTTC. Translation gives CASSYEGRSSYNEQFF.

The chain recombines TRBV9 with TRBJ2-2; D ambiguous. Germline values: CDR1 SGDLS, CDR2 YYNGEE. The CDR3 is 16 amino acids. Trimming removed 3 bases at V and 5 bases at J, with 17 bases between. CDR3: CASSGYVGLRTGELFF. The CDR3 nucleotides read TGTGCCAGCAGCGGTTACGTCGGGCTCAGGACCGGGGAGCTGTTTTTT.

V is TRBV9 and J is TRBJ2-1, with 8 positions matching TRBD2. CDR3 length: 16 amino acids. From germline, CDR1 is SGDLS and CDR2 YYNGEE. The ends lost 2 bases at V and 9 bases at J; junction bases unmatched: 13. Here the CDR3 reads CASSVVSVAGMGEQFF. CDR3 sequence (DNA): TGTGCCAGCAGCGTCGTATCCGTAGCGGGAATGGGTGAGCAGTTCTTC.

V usage is TRBV7-2 and J usage is TRBJ2-2; 7 bases agree with TRBD2. The CDR3 runs to 15 residues. From germline, CDR1 is SGHTA and CDR2 FQGNSA. V trimming: 3 bases; J trimming: 4 bases; junction bases outside the gene matches: 5. The CDR3: CASSFRAGATGELFF. CDR3 in DNA: TGTGCCAGCAGCTTTCGTGCGGGAGCCACCGGGGAGCTGTTTTTT.

J is TRBJ2-1 and V is TRBV11-2, with 9 nucleotides matching TRBD2. Germline CDR1 SGHAT, CDR2 FQNNGV. Trimming took 1 base from V and 5 from J; bases not matched to a gene: 6. The CDR3 extends over 16 amino acids. CDR3 region: CASSLVLAGTNNEQFF. The CDR3 nucleotides read TGTGCCAGCAGCTTAGTACTAGCGGGTACCAACAATGAGCAGTTCTTC.

The chain combines TRBV13 with TRBJ2-3, with 8 bases fitting TRBD1. Trimming at V came to 5 bases and at J to 6 bases, leaving 7 bases not matched to a gene. CDR1 and CDR2 (germline): PRHDT, FYEKMQ (reference sequence). This CDR3 comprises 14 residues. The CDR3 DNA is TGTGCCAGCAGCCTCGGACAGGGTGTGGATACGCAGTATTTT. Amino acids: CASSLGQGVDTQYF.